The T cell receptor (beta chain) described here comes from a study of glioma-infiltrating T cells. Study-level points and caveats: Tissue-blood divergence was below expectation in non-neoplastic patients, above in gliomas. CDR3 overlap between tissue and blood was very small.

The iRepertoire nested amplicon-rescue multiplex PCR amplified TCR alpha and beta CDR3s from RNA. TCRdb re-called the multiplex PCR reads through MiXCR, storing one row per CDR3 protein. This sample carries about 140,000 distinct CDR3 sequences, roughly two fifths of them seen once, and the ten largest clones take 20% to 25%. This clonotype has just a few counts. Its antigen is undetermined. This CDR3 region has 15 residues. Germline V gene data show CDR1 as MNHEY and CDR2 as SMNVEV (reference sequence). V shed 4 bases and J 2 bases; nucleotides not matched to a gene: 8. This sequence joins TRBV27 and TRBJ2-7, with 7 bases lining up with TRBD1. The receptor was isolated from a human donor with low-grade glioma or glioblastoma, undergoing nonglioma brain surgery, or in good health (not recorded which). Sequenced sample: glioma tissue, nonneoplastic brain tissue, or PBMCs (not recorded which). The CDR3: CASSWGTETPYEQYF. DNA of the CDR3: TGTGCCAGCAGTTGGGGGACAGAGACACCCTACGAGCAGTACTTC.